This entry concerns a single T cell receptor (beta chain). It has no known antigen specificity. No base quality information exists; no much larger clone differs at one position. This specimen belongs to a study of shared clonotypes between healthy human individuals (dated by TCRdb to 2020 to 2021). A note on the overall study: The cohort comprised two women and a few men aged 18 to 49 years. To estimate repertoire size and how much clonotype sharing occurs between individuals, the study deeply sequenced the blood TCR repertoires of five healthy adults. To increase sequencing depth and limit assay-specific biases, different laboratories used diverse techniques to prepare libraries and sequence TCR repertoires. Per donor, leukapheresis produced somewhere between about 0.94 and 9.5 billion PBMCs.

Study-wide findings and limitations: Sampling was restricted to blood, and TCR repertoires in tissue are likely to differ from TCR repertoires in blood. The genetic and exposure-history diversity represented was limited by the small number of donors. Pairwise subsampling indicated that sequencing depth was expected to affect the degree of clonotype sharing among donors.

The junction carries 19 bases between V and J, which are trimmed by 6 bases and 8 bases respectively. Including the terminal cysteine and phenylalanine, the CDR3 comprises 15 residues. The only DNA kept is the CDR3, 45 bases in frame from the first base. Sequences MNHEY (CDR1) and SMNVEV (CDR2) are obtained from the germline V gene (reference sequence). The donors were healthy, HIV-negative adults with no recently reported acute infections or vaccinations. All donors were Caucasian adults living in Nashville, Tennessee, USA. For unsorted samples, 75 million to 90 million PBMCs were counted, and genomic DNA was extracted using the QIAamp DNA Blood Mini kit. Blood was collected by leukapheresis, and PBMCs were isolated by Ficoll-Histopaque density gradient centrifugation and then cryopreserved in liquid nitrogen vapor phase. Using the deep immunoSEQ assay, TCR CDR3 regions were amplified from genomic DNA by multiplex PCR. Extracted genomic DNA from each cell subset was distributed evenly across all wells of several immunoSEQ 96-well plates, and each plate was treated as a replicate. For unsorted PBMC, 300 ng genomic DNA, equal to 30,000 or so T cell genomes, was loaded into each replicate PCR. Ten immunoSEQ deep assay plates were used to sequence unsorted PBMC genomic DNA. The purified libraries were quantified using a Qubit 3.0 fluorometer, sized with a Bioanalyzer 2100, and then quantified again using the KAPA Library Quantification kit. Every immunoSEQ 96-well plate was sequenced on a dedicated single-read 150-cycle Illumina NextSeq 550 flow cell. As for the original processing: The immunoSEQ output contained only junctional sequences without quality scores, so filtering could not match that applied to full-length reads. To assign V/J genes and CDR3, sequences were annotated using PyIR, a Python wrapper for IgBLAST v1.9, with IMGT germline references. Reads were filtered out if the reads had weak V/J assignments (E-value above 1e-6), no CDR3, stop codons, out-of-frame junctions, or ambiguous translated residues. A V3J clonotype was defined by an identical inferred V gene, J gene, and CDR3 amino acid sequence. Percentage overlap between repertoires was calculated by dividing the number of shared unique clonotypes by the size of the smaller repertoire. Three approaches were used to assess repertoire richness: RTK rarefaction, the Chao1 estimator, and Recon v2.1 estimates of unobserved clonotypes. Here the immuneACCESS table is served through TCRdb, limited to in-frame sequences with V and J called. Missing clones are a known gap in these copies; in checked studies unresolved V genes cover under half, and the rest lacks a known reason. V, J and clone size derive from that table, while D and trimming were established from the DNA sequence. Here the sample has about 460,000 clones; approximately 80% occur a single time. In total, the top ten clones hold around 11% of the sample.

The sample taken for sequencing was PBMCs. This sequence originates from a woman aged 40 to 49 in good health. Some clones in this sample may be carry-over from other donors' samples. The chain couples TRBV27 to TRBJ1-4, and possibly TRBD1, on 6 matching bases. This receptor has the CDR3 CASSDRWPLGEKLFF. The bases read TGTGCCAGCAGCGACAGGTGGCCCCTTGGAGAAAAACTGTTTTTT.